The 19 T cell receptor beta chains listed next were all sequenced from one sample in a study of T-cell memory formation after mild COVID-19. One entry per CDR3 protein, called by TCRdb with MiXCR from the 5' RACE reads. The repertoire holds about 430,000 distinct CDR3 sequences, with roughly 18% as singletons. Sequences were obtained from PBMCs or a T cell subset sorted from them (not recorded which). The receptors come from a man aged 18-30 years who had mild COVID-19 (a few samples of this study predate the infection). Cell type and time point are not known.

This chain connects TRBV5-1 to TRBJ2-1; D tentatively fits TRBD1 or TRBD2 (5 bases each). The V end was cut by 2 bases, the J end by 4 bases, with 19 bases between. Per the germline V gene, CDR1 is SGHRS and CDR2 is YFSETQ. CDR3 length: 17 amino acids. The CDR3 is CASSFERRGLGYNEQFF. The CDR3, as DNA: TGCGCCAGCAGCTTTGAGCGTCGGGGCCTTGGATACAATGAGCAGTTCTTC.

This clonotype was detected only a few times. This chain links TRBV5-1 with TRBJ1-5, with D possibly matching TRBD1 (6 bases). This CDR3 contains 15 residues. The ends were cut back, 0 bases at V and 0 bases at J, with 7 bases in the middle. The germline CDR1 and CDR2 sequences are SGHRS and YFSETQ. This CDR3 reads CASSLGTDSNQPQHF. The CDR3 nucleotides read TGCGCCAGCAGCTTGGGGACAGATAGCAATCAGCCCCAGCATTTT.

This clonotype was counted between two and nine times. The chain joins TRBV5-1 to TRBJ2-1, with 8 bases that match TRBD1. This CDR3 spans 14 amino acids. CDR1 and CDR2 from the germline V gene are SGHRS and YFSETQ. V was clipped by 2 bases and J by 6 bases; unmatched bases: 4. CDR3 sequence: CASSFRDRINEQFF. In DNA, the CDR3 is TGCGCCAGCAGCTTCCGGGACAGGATCAATGAGCAGTTCTTC.

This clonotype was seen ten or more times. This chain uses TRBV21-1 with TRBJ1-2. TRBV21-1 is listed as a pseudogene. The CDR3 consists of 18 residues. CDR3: CASSKVGPSRSTNYGYTF. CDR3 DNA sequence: TGTGCCAGCAGCAAAGTAGGGCCCTCAAGAAGTACTAACTATGGCTACACCTTC.

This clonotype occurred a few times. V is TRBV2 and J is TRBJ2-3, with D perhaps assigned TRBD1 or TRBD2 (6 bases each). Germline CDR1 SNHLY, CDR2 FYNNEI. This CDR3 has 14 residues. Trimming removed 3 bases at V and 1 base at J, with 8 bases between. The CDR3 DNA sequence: TGTGCCAGCAGTGAGGAGGGGGGCACAGATACGCAGTATTTT. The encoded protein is CASSEEGGTDTQYF. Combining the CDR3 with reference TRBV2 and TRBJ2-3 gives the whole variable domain EPEVTQTPSHQVTQMGQEVILRCVPISNHLYFYWYRQILGQKVEFLVSFYNNEISEKSEIFDDQFSVERPDGSNFTLKIRSTKLEDSAMYFCASSEEGGTDTQYFGPGTRLTVL.

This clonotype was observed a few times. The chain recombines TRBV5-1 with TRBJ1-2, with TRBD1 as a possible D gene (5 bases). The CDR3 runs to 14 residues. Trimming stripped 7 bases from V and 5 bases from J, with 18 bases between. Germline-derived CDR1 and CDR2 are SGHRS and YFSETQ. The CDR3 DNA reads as TGCGCCAGCCGTGTGGAAAGGGGCGCTTATGGCTACACCTTC. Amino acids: CASRVERGAYGYTF.

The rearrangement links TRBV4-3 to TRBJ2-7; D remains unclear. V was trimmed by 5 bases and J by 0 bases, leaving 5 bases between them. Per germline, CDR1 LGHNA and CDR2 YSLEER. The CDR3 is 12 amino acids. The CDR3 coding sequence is TGCGCCAGCAGCACCCTCTCCTACGAGCAGTACTTC. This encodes CASSTLSYEQYF.

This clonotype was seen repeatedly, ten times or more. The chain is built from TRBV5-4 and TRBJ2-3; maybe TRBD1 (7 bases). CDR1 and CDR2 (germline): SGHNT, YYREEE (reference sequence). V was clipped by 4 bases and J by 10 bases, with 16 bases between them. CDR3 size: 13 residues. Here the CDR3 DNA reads TGTGCCAGCAGCCAGGGGGGCAGGGAGGCGCAGTATTTT. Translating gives CASSQGGREAQYF.

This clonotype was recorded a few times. CDR3 bases: TGTGCCAGCAGTTTTGTCTACCGCGGACTAGGGCCCCCTAGCACAGATACGCAGTATTTT. This translates into CASSFVYRGLGPPSTDTQYF. The chain links TRBV28 to TRBJ2-3; TRBD2 aligns across 7 bases. CDR3 length: 20 residues. J gave up 0 bases and V 3 bases, and 18 bases lay outside the gene matches. Germline V gene data show CDR1 as MDHEN and CDR2 as SYDVKM.

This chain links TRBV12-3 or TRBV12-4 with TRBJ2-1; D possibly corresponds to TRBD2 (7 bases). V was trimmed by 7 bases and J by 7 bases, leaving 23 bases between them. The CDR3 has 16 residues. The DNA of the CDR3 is TGTGCCAGCAATCCCTCCGGGGCGGGGGCGCGTAATGAGCAGTTCTTC. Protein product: CASNPSGAGARNEQFF.

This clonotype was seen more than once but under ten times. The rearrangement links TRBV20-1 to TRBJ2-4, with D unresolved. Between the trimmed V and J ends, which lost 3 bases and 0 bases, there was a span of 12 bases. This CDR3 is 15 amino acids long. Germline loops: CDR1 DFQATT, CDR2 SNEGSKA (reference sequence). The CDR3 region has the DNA TGCAGTGCTAGTCGGCAGAGCGTAGCCAAAAACATTCAGTACTTC. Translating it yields CSASRQSVAKNIQYF.

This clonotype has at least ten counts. CDR3 loop: CSVGIGTPYNEQFF. CDR3 bases: TGCAGCGTTGGAATAGGGACACCCTACAATGAGCAGTTCTTC. The chain couples TRBV29-1 to TRBJ2-1, with D possibly being TRBD1 (6 bases). The V and J ends lost 4 bases and 2 bases respectively, with 12 bases between them. CDR1 and CDR2 from the germline V gene are SQVTM and ANQGSEA. The CDR3 is 14 amino acids.

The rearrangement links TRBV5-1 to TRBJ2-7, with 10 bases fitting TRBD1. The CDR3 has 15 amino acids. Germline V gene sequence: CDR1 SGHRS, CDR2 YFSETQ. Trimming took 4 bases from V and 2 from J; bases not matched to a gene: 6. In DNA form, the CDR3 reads TGCGCCAGCAGCGACCGGGACAGGGGAACCTACGAGCAGTACTTC. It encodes CASSDRDRGTYEQYF.

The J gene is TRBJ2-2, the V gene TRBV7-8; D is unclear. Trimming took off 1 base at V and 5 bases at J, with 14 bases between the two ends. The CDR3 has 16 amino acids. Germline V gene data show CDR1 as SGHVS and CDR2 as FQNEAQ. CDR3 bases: TGTGCCAGCAGCTTAGGATACAGAGAGAAAACCGGGGAGCTGTTTTTT. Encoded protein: CASSLGYREKTGELFF.

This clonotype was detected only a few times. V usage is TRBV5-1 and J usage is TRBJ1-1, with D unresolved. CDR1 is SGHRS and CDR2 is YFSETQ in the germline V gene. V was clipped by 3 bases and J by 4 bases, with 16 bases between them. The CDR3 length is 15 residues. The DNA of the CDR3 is TGCGCCAGCAGCTCCAGACTACACGAGGGCACTGAAGCTTTCTTT. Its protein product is CASSSRLHEGTEAFF.

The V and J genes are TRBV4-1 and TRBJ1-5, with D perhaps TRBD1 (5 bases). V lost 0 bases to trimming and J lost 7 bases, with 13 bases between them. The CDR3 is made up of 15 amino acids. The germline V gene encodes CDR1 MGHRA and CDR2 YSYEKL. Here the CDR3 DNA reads TGCGCCAGCAGCCAAGAGATAGGGGCCGGGCAGCCCCAGCATTTT. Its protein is CASSQEIGAGQPQHF.

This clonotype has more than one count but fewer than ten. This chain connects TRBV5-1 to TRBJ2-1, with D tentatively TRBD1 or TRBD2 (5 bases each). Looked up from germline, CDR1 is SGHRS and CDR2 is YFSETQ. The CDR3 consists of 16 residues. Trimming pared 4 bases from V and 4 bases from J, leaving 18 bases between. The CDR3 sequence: CASSPPTDGAYNEQFF. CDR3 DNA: TGCGCCAGCAGCCCACCTACTGACGGGGCTTACAATGAGCAGTTCTTC. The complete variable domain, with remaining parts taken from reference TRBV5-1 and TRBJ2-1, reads KAGVTQTPRYLIKTRGQQVTLSCSPISGHRSVSWYQQTPGQGLQFLFEYFSETQRNKGNFPGRFSGRQFSNSRSEMNVSTLELGDSALYLCASSPPTDGAYNEQFFGPGTRLTVL.

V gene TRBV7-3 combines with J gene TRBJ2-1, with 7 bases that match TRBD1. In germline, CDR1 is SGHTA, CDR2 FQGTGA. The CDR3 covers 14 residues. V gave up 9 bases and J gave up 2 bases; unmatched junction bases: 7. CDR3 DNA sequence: TGTGCCAGGAAGACAGGGATTCCCTACAATGAGCAGTTCTTC. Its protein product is CARKTGIPYNEQFF.

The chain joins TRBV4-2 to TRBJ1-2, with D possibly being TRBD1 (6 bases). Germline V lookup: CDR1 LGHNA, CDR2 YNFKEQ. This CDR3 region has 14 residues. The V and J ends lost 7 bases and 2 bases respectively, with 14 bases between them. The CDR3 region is CASKGGGTNYGYTF. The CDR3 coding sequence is TGTGCCAGCAAGGGGGGGGGTACAAACTATGGCTACACCTTC.